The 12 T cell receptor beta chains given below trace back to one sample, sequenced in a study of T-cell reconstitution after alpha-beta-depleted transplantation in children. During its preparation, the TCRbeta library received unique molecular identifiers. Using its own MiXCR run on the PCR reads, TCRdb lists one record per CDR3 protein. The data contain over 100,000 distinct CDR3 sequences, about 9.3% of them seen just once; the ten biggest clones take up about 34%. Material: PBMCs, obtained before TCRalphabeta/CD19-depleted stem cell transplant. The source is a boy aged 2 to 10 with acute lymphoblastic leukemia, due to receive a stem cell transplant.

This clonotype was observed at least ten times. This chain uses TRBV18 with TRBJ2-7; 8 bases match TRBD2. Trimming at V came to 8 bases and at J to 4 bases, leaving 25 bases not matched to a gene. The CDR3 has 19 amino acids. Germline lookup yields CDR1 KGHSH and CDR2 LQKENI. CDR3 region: CASAKTGISAEREKYEQYF. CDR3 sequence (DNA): TGTGCCAGCGCGAAAACAGGAATCTCCGCAGAGCGGGAGAAATACGAGCAGTACTTC. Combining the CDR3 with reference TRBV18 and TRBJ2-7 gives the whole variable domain NAGVMQNPRHLVRRRGQEARLRCSPMKGHSHVYWYRQLPEEGLKFMVYLQKENIIDESGMPKERFSAEFPKEGPSILRIQQVVRGDSAAYFCASAKTGISAEREKYEQYFGPGTRLTVT.

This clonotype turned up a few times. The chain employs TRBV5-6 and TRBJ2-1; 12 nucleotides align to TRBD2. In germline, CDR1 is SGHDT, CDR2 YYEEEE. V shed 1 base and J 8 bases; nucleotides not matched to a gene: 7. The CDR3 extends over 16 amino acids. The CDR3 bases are TGTGCCAGCAGCTTGACCGGAGGACTAGCGGGACATGAGCAGTTCTTC. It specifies CASSLTGGLAGHEQFF.

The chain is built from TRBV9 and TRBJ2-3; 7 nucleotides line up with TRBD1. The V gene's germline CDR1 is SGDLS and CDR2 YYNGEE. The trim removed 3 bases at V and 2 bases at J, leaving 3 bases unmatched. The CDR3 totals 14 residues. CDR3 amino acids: CASSGTGVTDTQYF. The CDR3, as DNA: TGTGCCAGCAGCGGGACAGGTGTCACAGATACGCAGTATTTT.

The CDR3 DNA follows: TGCAGTGCTAGACCGCGCGGGAGGGCCTACGAGCAGTACTTC. It is translated as CSARPRGRAYEQYF. The chain couples TRBV20-1 to TRBJ2-7; 9 bases map to TRBD2. V lost 2 bases, J lost 2 bases, and 4 bases stayed unmatched. CDR3 length: 14 residues. The germline V gene has CDR1 DFQATT and CDR2 SNEGSKA (reference sequence).

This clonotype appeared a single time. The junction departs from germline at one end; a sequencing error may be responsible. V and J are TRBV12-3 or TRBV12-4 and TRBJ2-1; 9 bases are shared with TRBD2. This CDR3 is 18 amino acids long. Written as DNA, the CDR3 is TGTGCCATCAGTTTGTTTAGCGGGAGTCGAGCAGCCCACAATGAGCAGTTCTTC. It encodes CAISLFSGSRAAHNEQFF.

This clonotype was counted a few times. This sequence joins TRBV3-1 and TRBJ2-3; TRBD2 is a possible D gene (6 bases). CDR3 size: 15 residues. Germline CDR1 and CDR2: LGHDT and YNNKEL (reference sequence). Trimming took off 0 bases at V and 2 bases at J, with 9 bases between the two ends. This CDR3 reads CASSQDGGNTDTQYF. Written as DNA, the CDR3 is TGTGCCAGCAGCCAAGACGGGGGAAACACAGATACGCAGTATTTT.

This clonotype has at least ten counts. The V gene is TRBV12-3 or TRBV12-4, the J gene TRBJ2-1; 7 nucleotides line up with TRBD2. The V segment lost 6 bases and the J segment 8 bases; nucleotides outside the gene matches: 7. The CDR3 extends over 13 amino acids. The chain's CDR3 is CASSLVGGHEQFF. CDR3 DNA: TGTGCCAGCAGCCTAGTGGGAGGGCATGAGCAGTTCTTC.

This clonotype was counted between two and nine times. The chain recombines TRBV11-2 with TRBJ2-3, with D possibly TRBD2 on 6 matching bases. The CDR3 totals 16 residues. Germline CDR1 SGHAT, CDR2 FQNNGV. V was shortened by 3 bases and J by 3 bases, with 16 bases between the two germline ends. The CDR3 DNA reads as TGTGCCAGCAGCTTCAAGCTAGCGCGGGTAACAGATACGCAGTATTTT. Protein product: CASSFKLARVTDTQYF.

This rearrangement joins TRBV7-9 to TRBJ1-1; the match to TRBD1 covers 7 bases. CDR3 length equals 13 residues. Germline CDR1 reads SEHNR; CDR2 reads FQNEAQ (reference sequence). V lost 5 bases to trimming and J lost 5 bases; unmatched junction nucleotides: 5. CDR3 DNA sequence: TGTGCCAGCAGCCGACAGGGTGGAACTGAAGCTTTCTTT. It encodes CASSRQGGTEAFF. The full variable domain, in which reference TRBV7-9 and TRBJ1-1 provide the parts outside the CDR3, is DTGVSQNPRHKITKRGQNVTFRCDPISEHNRLYWYRQTLGQGPEFLTYFQNEAQLEKSRLLSDRFSAERPKGSFSTLEIQRTEQGDSAMYLCASSRQGGTEAFFGQGTRLTVV.

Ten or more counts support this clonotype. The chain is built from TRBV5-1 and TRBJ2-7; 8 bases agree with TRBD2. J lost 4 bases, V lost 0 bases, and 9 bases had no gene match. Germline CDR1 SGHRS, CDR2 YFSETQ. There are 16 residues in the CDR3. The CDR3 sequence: CASSLGPAGDGYEQYF. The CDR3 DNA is TGCGCCAGCAGCTTGGGGCCAGCGGGAGATGGGTACGAGCAGTACTTC.

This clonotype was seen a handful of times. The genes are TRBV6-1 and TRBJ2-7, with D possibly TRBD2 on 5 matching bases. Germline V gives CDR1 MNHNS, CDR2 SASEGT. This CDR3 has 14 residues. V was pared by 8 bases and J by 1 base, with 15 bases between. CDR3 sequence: CASLPGWGSYEQYF. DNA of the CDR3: TGTGCCAGCCTCCCGGGGTGGGGATCCTACGAGCAGTACTTC.

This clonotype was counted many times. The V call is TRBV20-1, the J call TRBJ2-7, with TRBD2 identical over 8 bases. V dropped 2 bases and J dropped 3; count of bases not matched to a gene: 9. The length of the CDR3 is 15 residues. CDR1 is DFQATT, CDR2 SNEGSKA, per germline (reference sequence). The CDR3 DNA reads TGCAGTGCTAGACTAACTAGCGGTCCCCTCTACGAGCAGTACTTC. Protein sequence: CSARLTSGPLYEQYF.